The clone carrying this T cell receptor (beta chain) was detected a few times. What it binds is unknown. Cultured CD4+ T cell DNA was sequenced using the Oncomine TCR Beta short-read assay. TCRdb re-called the PCR reads through MiXCR, storing one row per CDR3 protein. In the table there are 11,000 or so distinct CDR3 sequences, roughly 55% of which are singletons. The sample is drawn from a study of vaccination and CD4 T cells after COVID-19. Whole-study results and caveats: Median reactive clonotypes, those recognizing SARS-CoV-2, rose from around 20 to 38, not significantly.

This CDR3 is built from 15 residues. Germline CDR1 and CDR2: SGHTA and FQGNSA. V shed 1 base and J 5 bases; nucleotides not matched to a gene: 2. Treatment noted: approximately 9-day PBMC culture with coronavirus spike peptide pools or control peptides (ViraFEST assay). PBMCs, plated at roughly 2.2 million per well, were grown in the presence of around 10 IU/ml IL-2 and around 10 ug/ml peptide pools. This chain links TRBV7-2 with TRBJ1-6; 7 bases agree with TRBD1. This receptor was identified in a human donor who had recovered from COVID-19. The sample was CD4+ T cells from blood, cultured in vitro. CDR3 in DNA: TGTGCCAGCAGCTTAGTAGACAGGGATAATTCACCCCTCCACTTT. This codes for CASSLVDRDNSPLHF.